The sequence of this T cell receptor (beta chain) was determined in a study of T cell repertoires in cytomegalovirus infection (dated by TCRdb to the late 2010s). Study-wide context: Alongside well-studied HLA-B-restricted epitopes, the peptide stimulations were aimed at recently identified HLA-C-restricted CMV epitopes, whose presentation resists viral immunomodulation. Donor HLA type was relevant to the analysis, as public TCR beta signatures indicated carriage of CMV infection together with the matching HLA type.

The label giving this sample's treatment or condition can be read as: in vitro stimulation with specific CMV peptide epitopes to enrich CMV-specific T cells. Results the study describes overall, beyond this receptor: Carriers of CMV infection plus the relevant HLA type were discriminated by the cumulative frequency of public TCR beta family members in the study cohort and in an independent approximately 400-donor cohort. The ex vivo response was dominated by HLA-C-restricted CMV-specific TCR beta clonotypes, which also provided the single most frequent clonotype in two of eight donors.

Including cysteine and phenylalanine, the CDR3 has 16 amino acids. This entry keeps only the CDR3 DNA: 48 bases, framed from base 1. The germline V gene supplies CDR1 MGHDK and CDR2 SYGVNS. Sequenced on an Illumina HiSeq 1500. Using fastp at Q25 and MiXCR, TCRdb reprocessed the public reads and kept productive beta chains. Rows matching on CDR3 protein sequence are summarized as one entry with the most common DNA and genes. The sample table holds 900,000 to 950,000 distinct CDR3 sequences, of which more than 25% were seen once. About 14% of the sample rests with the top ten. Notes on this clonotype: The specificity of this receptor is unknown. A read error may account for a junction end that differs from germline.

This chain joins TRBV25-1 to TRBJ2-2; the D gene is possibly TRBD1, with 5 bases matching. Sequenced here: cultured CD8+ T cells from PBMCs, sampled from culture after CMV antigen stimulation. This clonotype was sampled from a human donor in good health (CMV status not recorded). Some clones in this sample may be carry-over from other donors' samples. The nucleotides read TGTGCCAACAGTGAATATCAGGGAAAGGGAACCGGGGAGCTGTTTTTT. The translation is CANSEYQGKGTGELFF. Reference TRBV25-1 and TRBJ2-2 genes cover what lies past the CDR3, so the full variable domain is EADIYQTPRYLVIGTGKKITLECSQTMGHDKMYWYQQDPGMELHLIHYSYGVNSTEKGDLSSESTVSRIRTEHFPLTLESARPSHTSQYLCANSEYQGKGTGELFFGEGSRLTVL.